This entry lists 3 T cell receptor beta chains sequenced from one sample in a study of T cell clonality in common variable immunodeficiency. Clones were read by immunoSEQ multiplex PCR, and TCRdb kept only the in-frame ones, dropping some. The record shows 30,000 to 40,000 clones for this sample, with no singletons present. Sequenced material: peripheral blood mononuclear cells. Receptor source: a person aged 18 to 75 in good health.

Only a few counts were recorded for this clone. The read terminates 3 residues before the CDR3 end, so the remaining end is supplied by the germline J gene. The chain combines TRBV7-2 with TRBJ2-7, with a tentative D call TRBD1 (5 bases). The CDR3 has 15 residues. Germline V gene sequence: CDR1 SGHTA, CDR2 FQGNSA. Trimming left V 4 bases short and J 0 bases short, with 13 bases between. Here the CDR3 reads CASSSWARGSYEQYF. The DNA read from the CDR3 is TGTGCCAGCAGCTCCTGGGCTAGGGGCTCCTACGAG.

The CDR3 region is CASSAQPGLASYDYTF. CDR3 DNA, as far as it was read: TGTGCCAGCAGTGCCCAACCGGGACTAGCCTCCTACGAC. The chain is built from TRBV6-1 and TRBJ1-2, with D perhaps matching TRBD1 (5 bases). From the germline J gene comes the end of the CDR3, since the read stops 3 residues before it. The germline V gene has CDR1 MNHNS and CDR2 SASEGT. CDR3 length: 16 residues.

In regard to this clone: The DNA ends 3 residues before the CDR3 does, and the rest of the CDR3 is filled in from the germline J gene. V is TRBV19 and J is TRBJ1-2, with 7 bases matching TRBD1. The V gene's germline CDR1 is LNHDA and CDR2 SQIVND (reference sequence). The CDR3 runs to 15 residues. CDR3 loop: CASSIEGTVFYDYTF. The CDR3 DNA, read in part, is TGTGCCAGTAGTATAGAGGGGACAGTGTTCTACGAC.